Sequencing of this T cell receptor (beta chain) was carried out in a study of blood T cell repertoires in COVID-19. In the original processing: Amplification from reference gene primers served as the basis for estimated nucleated cell counts. The table came from immunoSEQ multiplex PCR; TCRdb's copy has only in-frame clones and leaves some out. The V and J calls and clone size come from that table; D and trimming were worked out from the DNA. The top ten hold approximately 13% of the sample, which has 100,000 or so clones, more than 80% seen once. From germline, CDR1 is SQVTM and CDR2 ANQGSEA. J lost 1 base, V lost 3 bases, and 3 bases had no gene match. This CDR3 comprises 15 residues. This clone was detected only a few times.

This sequence joins TRBV29-1 and TRBJ2-2; 9 bases map to TRBD2. The clonotype was recovered from a human donor in a cohort sampled during active COVID-19. Sequenced: peripheral blood. DNA for the CDR3: TGCAGCGTTGACGGAGCGGGGGGGAACACCGGGGAGCTGTTTTTT. Translated, it gives CSVDGAGGNTGELFF.